These T cell receptor beta chains were read from a single sample in a study of cytomegalovirus exposure and HLA in healthy donors. TCRdb keeps only in-frame clones here, not all; method: immunoSEQ multiplex PCR. The sample contains tens of thousands of clones, about four fifths of which appear only once. The specimen sequenced was PBMCs. These receptors originate from a woman aged 35 to 49 in good health and CMV-seronegative. Both conserved end residues are part of each CDR3. The D gene is left open where the match is weak. Not all rows give a size; the values are once, few, many and, for expanded clones, a class.

j_gene,d_gene,abundance,v_gene,CDR3aa,CDR3nt
TRBJ2-7,TRBD1,-,TRBV27,CASRDRAGGNYYEQYF,TGTGCCAGCAGGGACCGGGCAGGGGGTAATTACTACGAGCAGTACTTC
TRBJ2-3,-,-,TRBV5-1,CASSLVQAYTDTQYF,TGCGCCAGCAGCTTGGTACAGGCCTACACAGATACGCAGTATTTT
TRBJ1-3,TRBD1,-,TRBV27,CASSLSGTGAGNTIYF,TGTGCCAGCAGTTTATCTGGGACAGGGGCTGGAAACACCATATATTTT
TRBJ2-7,TRBD1,-,TRBV6-1,CASSAGTGEYEQYF,TGTGCCAGCAGTGCCGGGACAGGTGAATACGAGCAGTACTTC
TRBJ2-3,-,-,TRBV29-1,CSVVQGLVAADTQYF,TGCAGCGTTGTACAGGGGCTAGTAGCGGCAGATACGCAGTATTTT
TRBJ1-2,TRBD1,-,TRBV28,CASRSQGGNYGYTF,TGTGCCAGCAGGTCACAGGGGGGCAACTATGGCTACACCTTC
TRBJ1-2,TRBD1,-,TRBV7-9,CASSLGQGAALHGYTF,TGTGCCAGCAGCTTGGGACAGGGGGCTGCTCTCCATGGCTACACCTTC
TRBJ2-5,-,-,TRBV7-2,CASSLDRGGSGTQYF,TGTGCCAGCAGCTTGGATCGGGGTGGCTCGGGGACCCAGTACTTC
TRBJ2-2,-,-,TRBV10-3,CAISEIGGPGELFF,TGTGCCATCAGTGAGATTGGGGGCCCCGGGGAGCTGTTTTTT
TRBJ1-3,-,-,TRBV6-5,CASSYEALSGNTIYF,TGTGCCAGCAGTTACGAGGCCCTCTCTGGAAACACCATATATTTT
TRBJ2-7,-,once,TRBV10-1,CASSGRYPYEQYF,TGCGCCAGCAGTGGCAGGTATCCCTACGAGCAGTACTTC
TRBJ1-1,TRBD1,-,TRBV14,CASSPTGINTEAFF,TGTGCCAGCAGCCCGACAGGGATTAACACTGAAGCTTTCTTT
TRBJ2-4,TRBD1,-,TRBV5-3,CARSFRDRPKNIQYF,TGTGCCAGAAGCTTCCGGGACAGACCCAAAAACATTCAGTACTTC
TRBJ2-7,-,-,TRBV5-1,CASSPEDISYEQYF,TGCGCCAGCAGCCCCGAAGACATATCCTACGAGCAGTACTTC
TRBJ2-5,-,-,TRBV10-2,CASSESTRQPGGYF,TGCGCCAGCAGTGAGTCGACCCGGCAGCCCGGAGGGTACTTC
TRBJ2-5,TRBD2,-,TRBV5-1,CASSRGTSGSLYQETQYF,TGCGCCAGCAGCAGGGGGACTAGCGGGAGCCTGTACCAAGAGACCCAGTACTTC
TRBJ1-5,-,few,TRBV30,CAWSTGQIYQPQHF,TGTGCCTGGAGTACAGGACAGATCTATCAGCCCCAGCATTTT
TRBJ1-4,-,-,TRBV28,CASSFSGANEKLFF,TGTGCCAGCAGTTTTTCGGGGGCTAATGAAAAACTGTTTTTT
TRBJ1-1,-,-,TRBV5-4,CASSLKAGNTEAFF,TGTGCCAGCAGCTTGAAGGCGGGGAACACTGAAGCTTTCTTT
TRBJ2-2,TRBD1,-,TRBV4-2,CASSHPTGTDTGELFF,TGTGCCAGCAGCCACCCGACAGGGACAGACACCGGGGAGCTGTTTTTT
TRBJ2-7,-,-,TRBV15,CATSRDLSSYEQYF,TGTGCCACCAGCAGAGACCTGAGCTCCTACGAGCAGTACTTC
TRBJ2-3,-,-,TRBV6-4,CASSEANLGGTDTQYF,TGTGCCAGCAGTGAGGCCAACCTAGGAGGCACAGATACGCAGTATTTT
TRBJ2-5,TRBD2,-,TRBV5-6,CASSLGLAGVETQYF,TGTGCCAGCAGCTTGGGACTAGCGGGAGTAGAGACCCAGTACTTC
TRBJ2-7,-,few,TRBV4-1,CASSQERVGSYEQYF,TGCGCCAGCAGCCAAGAACGGGTGGGTTCCTACGAGCAGTACTTC
TRBJ2-5,TRBD2,once,TRBV7-2,CASSPSGRNGETQYF,TGTGCCAGCAGTCCAAGCGGGAGAAATGGAGAGACCCAGTACTTC
TRBJ2-7,-,-,TRBV11-2,CASSFNQGHYEQYF,TGTGCCAGCAGCTTTAACCAGGGTCACTACGAGCAGTACTTC
TRBJ2-2,-,-,TRBV7-7,CASSPSGGSDGELFF,TGTGCTAGCAGCCCGAGTGGGGGGAGTGACGGGGAGCTGTTTTTT
TRBJ2-1,TRBD2,-,TRBV5-1,CASSFIAGGPSDEQFF,TGCGCCAGCAGCTTTATAGCGGGAGGCCCTTCGGATGAGCAGTTCTTC
TRBJ1-4,-,-,TRBV21-1,CASSNRSKGAHTNEKLFF,TGTGCCAGCAGCAATAGAAGTAAGGGGGCGCATACTAATGAAAAACTGTTTTTT